Below, 30 T cell receptor beta chains from the same sample are listed, as sequenced in a study of T-cell memory formation after mild COVID-19. MiXCR, run by TCRdb on the 5' RACE reads, gives a single entry per CDR3 protein. The data hold some 110,000 distinct CDR3 sequences, with approximately 13% observed a single time. Sequencing used PBMCs or a T cell subset sorted from them (not recorded which). All receptors come from an adult woman who had mild COVID-19 (a few samples of this study predate the infection). Cell type and time point are not known.

The rearrangement links TRBV13 to TRBJ2-3, with D tentatively TRBD2 (7 bases). The CDR3 is made up of 16 amino acids. Germline assignment: CDR1 PRHDT and CDR2 FYEKMQ (reference sequence). The ends were cut back, 1 base at V and 2 bases at J, with 13 bases in the middle. CDR3 sequence reads: CASSLDGGGPTDTQYF. In DNA form, the CDR3 reads TGTGCCAGCAGCTTAGATGGCGGGGGCCCCACAGATACGCAGTATTTT.

This clonotype was observed a handful of times. The chain combines TRBV15 with TRBJ2-7, with D perhaps TRBD1 or TRBD2 (5 bases each). Looked up from germline, CDR1 is LNHNV and CDR2 is YYDKDF (reference sequence). V was pared by 8 bases and J by 0 bases, with 14 bases between. This CDR3 has 14 residues. The CDR3, as DNA: TGTGCCACCTCACCGGGACGATCCTCCTACGAGCAGTACTTC. Translated, it gives CATSPGRSSYEQYF.

There are a few counts of this clonotype. The chain carries TRBV12-3 or TRBV12-4 and TRBJ1-4; TRBD1 matches at 8 bases. This CDR3 comprises 17 residues. The junction had 14 bases not matched to a gene; V was cut back by 4 bases and J by 7 bases. The chain's CDR3 is CASSSTIGQGGREKLFF. CDR3 in DNA: TGTGCCAGCAGTTCCACGATTGGACAGGGCGGGCGTGAAAAACTGTTTTTT.

This clonotype was seen a few times. The chain links TRBV24-1 to TRBJ2-7; 7 nucleotides line up with TRBD1. J gave up 2 bases and V 5 bases, and 8 bases lay outside the gene matches. Per the germline V gene, CDR1 is KGHDR and CDR2 is SFDVKD. The CDR3 has 15 residues. DNA of the CDR3: TGTGCCACCAGTGTCGGGGACAGTCTGACCTACGAGCAGTACTTC. Protein: CATSVGDSLTYEQYF.

The chain is built from TRBV4-1 and TRBJ1-5; D gene ambiguous. Between the trimmed V and J ends, which lost 3 bases and 3 bases, there was a span of 12 bases. This CDR3 has 15 residues. Germline V gives CDR1 MGHRA, CDR2 YSYEKL. The CDR3 is CASSQINGYNQPQHF. CDR3 nucleotides: TGCGCCAGCAGCCAGATCAACGGGTACAATCAGCCCCAGCATTTT.

The chain carries TRBV29-1 and TRBJ1-1, with 8 nucleotides matching TRBD1. Per the germline V gene, CDR1 is SQVTM and CDR2 is ANQGSEA. CDR3 size: 12 residues. J lost 6 bases, V lost 7 bases, and 7 bases had no gene match. CDR3 DNA sequence: TGCAGCGGCATGGACAGGGTCGCTGAAGCTTTCTTT. It specifies CSGMDRVAEAFF. The entire variable domain, with the rest obtained from reference TRBV29-1 and TRBJ1-1, is as follows: SAVISQKPSRDICQRGTSLTIQCQVDSQVTMMFWYRQQPGQSLTLIATANQGSEATYESGFVIDKFPISRPNLTFSTLTVSNMSPEDSSIYLCSGMDRVAEAFFGQGTRLTVV.

A note on this clonotype: At one of its ends the junction is not consistent with the germline gene, which may arise from a read error. J is TRBJ2-5 and V is TRBV7-2, with TRBD2 identical over 7 bases. CDR3 length: 15 amino acids. Germline CDR1 is SGHTA and CDR2 is FQGNSA. The CDR3 coding sequence is TGTCCCAGCAGTTCTAATTCGGGACTACCAGAGACCCAGTACTTC. It specifies CPSSSNSGLPETQYF.

This clonotype was found many times. The chain links TRBV5-1 to TRBJ2-2; a weak D match, TRBD1 (5 bases). V was shortened by 2 bases and J by 7 bases, with 15 bases between the two germline ends. The V gene's germline CDR1 is SGHRS and CDR2 YFSETQ. This CDR3 has 15 residues. Written as DNA, the CDR3 is TGCGCCAGCAGCTTCTTATCAGGGATCGGCGGGGAGCTGTTTTTT. Protein: CASSFLSGIGGELFF.

This rearrangement joins TRBV12-3 or TRBV12-4 to TRBJ2-3; D gene uncertain. V lost 5 bases and J lost 7, with 4 bases in between. This CDR3 spans 10 amino acids. The CDR3 region is CASSGNTQYF. CDR3 DNA: TGTGCCAGCAGTGGGAATACGCAGTATTTT.

The gene calls are TRBV7-9 and TRBJ2-1; 8 bases align to TRBD1. Germline CDR1 reads SEHNR; CDR2 reads FQNEAQ (reference sequence). The junction had 21 bases not matched to a gene; V was cut back by 3 bases and J by 5 bases. The CDR3 covers 20 residues. CDR3 DNA sequence: TGTGCCAGCAGCTTCGAAACAGGGGGAATTATAAGTATAAATGACAATGAGCAGTTCTTC. This sequence encodes CASSFETGGIISINDNEQFF.

The chain uses TRBV4-1 and TRBJ2-7, with 7 bases identical to TRBD2. The V segment lost 1 base and the J segment 2 bases; nucleotides outside the gene matches: 5. CDR3 length: 15 amino acids. Per germline, CDR1 MGHRA and CDR2 YSYEKL. The CDR3 spells CASSQVSGRTYEQYF. The CDR3 DNA reads TGCGCCAGCAGCCAAGTTAGCGGGCGAACCTACGAGCAGTACTTC.

The chain couples TRBV11-2 to TRBJ2-5, with 7 bases that match TRBD1. The CDR3 covers 18 residues. V lost 3 bases and J lost 2; bases outside the gene matches: 15. The germline V gene has CDR1 SGHAT and CDR2 FQNNGV. The CDR3 nucleotides are TGTGCCAGCAGCTTCCCCAGCGCGTGGGACAGATATCAAGAGACCCAGTACTTC. Its translation: CASSFPSAWDRYQETQYF.

The chain links TRBV5-1 to TRBJ2-1, with D maybe TRBD1 (5 bases). In germline, CDR1 is SGHRS, CDR2 YFSETQ. The V gene lost 4 bases and the J gene lost 9 bases, with 8 bases spanning the gap. This CDR3 comprises 11 residues. CDR3 DNA: TGCGCCAGCAGCCGAGACAGTGAGCAGTTCTTC. This gives the protein CASSRDSEQFF.

This clonotype occurred a few times. The V and J genes are TRBV12-3 or TRBV12-4 and TRBJ1-1; D gene ambiguous. Trimming cost V 2 bases and J 8 bases, with 6 bases left between them. The CDR3 consists of 11 residues. The CDR3 DNA follows: TGTGCCAGCAGTTTACGGCAGGAAGCTTTCTTT. Translation: CASSLRQEAFF.

The chain joins TRBV6-1 to TRBJ2-3; D is unresolved. This CDR3 has 15 residues. V lost 2 bases, J lost 4 bases, and 13 bases lay in between. Germline CDR1 MNHNS, CDR2 SASEGT. The CDR3 loop reads CASSETGSGADTQYF. CDR3 sequence (DNA): TGTGCCAGCAGTGAAACTGGGTCTGGGGCAGATACGCAGTATTTT.

This clonotype was counted a few times. The chain recombines TRBV27 with TRBJ2-7; D perhaps matches TRBD1 (5 bases). Germline lookup yields CDR1 MNHEY and CDR2 SMNVEV (reference sequence). The CDR3 covers 14 residues. Deletions cut 3 bases from V and 3 bases from J, with 12 bases between. The CDR3 DNA reads as TGTGCCAGCAGTTTTAGCTGGCAGGGCTACGAGCAGTACTTC. This encodes CASSFSWQGYEQYF.

The table lists this clonotype with many counts. This chain uses TRBV7-6 with TRBJ2-1; 14 bases are a match to TRBD2. Trimming took 1 base from V and 5 from J; bases not matched to a gene: 10. This CDR3 region has 19 residues. The V gene's germline CDR1 is SGHVS and CDR2 FNYEAQ. CDR3 in amino acids: CASSLVRRGLAGENNEQFF. CDR3 sequence (DNA): TGTGCCAGCAGCTTAGTAAGGAGGGGACTAGCGGGGGAGAACAATGAGCAGTTCTTC.

As concerns this clonotype: A much larger clone sits a single nucleotide away, making a read error possible. V is TRBV7-8 and J is TRBJ2-3, with TRBD1 as a possible D gene (6 bases). The V end lost 5 bases, the J end lost 2 bases, and 17 bases lay between the germline ends. This CDR3 is built from 16 residues. The germline CDR1 and CDR2 sequences are SGHVS and FQNEAQ. Here the CDR3 DNA reads TGTGCCAGCAGCAGGACTGGCTCAGGGGCCACAGATACGCAGTATTTT. Its translation is CASSRTGSGATDTQYF.

V usage is TRBV7-9 and J usage is TRBJ2-7; no definite D call. The germline gives CDR1 SEHNR, CDR2 FQNEAQ (reference sequence). V dropped 1 base and J dropped 3 bases, with 10 bases sitting between them. The CDR3 spans 14 residues. DNA for the CDR3: TGTGCCAGCAGCTTAGATAGTATATACTACGAGCAGTACTTC. Residues: CASSLDSIYYEQYF. The entire variable domain, with the rest obtained from reference TRBV7-9 and TRBJ2-7, is as follows: DTGVSQNPRHKITKRGQNVTFRCDPISEHNRLYWYRQTLGQGPEFLTYFQNEAQLEKSRLLSDRFSAERPKGSFSTLEIQRTEQGDSAMYLCASSLDSIYYEQYFGPGTRLTVT.

This clonotype has ten or more counts. The chain carries TRBV9 and TRBJ2-7, with 10 bases fitting TRBD2. The germline V gene has CDR1 SGDLS and CDR2 YYNGEE. The CDR3 extends over 15 amino acids. With 4 bases clipped from V and 7 bases from J, the junction kept 11 bases outside the gene matches. The CDR3 DNA is TGTGCCAGCAGCACCCGAGCGGGAGGGCCGAGTGAGCAGTACTTC. Amino acids: CASSTRAGGPSEQYF.

This clonotype was picked up many times. The chain is built from TRBV9 and TRBJ2-3; 10 bases match TRBD2. The CDR3 totals 17 residues. J gave up 4 bases and V 3 bases, and 11 bases lay outside the gene matches. Germline assignment: CDR1 SGDLS and CDR2 YYNGEE. CDR3 bases: TGTGCCAGCAGCGGACTTGCTAGCGGGAGTTCCTCAGATACGCAGTATTTT. Its translation: CASSGLASGSSSDTQYF.

This clonotype was seen only a few times. This chain connects TRBV9 to TRBJ1-3; no clear D gene. V was clipped by 3 bases and J by 0 bases, with 10 bases between them. The CDR3 is 15 residues long. The V gene's germline CDR1 is SGDLS and CDR2 YYNGEE. CDR3 residues: CASSEGVSSGNTIYF. CDR3 nucleotide sequence: TGTGCCAGCAGCGAAGGCGTTAGCTCTGGAAACACCATATATTTT.

This clonotype came up a few times. The V gene is TRBV24-1, the J gene TRBJ1-2; a possible D gene is TRBD1 (6 bases). Looked up from germline, CDR1 is KGHDR and CDR2 is SFDVKD. V dropped 2 bases and J dropped 3 bases, with 9 bases sitting between them. This CDR3 is built from 14 residues. Here the CDR3 DNA reads TGTGCCACCAGTGATTCGGACAGTTACTATGGCTACACCTTC. This translates into CATSDSDSYYGYTF.

For this clonotype: No conserved phenylalanine or tryptophan ends this CDR3, so it is likely a read error. The rearrangement links TRBV30 to TRBJ2-3, with 8 positions matching TRBD1. The CDR3 runs 13 residues. The V segment lost 5 bases and the J segment 2 bases; nucleotides outside the gene matches: 3. The germline V gene has CDR1 GTSNPN and CDR2 SVGIG (reference sequence). This CDR3 is CAWGTGPTDTQYL. DNA of the CDR3: TGTGCCTGGGGGACAGGACCCACAGATACGCAGTATCTT.

The V and J genes are TRBV12-3 or TRBV12-4 and TRBJ2-7; 7 bases match TRBD1. Unmatched junction bases numbered 10, after V lost 5 bases and J lost 6 bases. The CDR3 loop spans 14 amino acids. The CDR3 spells CASSPGQISTEQYF. The CDR3 DNA sequence: TGTGCCAGCAGTCCGGGACAGATATCTACCGAGCAGTACTTC.

The chain has TRBV6-5 and TRBJ1-2; the D is unclear. The CDR3 runs to 14 residues. V shed 5 bases and J shed 6 bases, with 16 bases lying between them. Germline V CDR1 and CDR2: MNHEY, SVGAGI. CDR3 bases: TGTGCCAGCAGTAACGGGCCTCTTGGGGATGGCTACACCTTC. Amino acid sequence: CASSNGPLGDGYTF.

This clonotype was seen a handful of times. The CDR3 DNA reads TGTGCCAGCAGCCAAGATAAATACGAGCAGTACTTC. Its translation: CASSQDKYEQYF. The chain couples TRBV4-2 to TRBJ2-7, with no clear D. V lost 0 bases to trimming and J lost 4 bases, with 4 bases between them. This CDR3 region has 12 residues. Germline lookup yields CDR1 LGHNA and CDR2 YNFKEQ.

Turning to this clonotype: One end of the junction varies from germline; a read error may be responsible. The rearrangement joins TRBV12-3 or TRBV12-4 to TRBJ1-1; D is uncertain. CDR3 size: 13 residues. CDR3 sequence (DNA): TGTGCCAGCAGCTTCAGGCTCCATACTGGAGCTTTCTTT. Translating it yields CASSFRLHTGAFF.

In its sample, this clonotype was seen a few times. This chain connects TRBV12-3 or TRBV12-4 to TRBJ2-1; TRBD2 agrees at 10 bases. This CDR3 has 15 residues. The V gene end was trimmed by 6 bases and the J gene end by 9 bases; junction bases not matched to a gene: 11. DNA of the CDR3: TGTGCCAGCAGGGTGAGCGGGGGGGCTGGCTTTGAGCAGTTCTTC. Translation gives CASRVSGGAGFEQFF.

In this sample, this clonotype turned up a few times. The chain joins TRBV29-1 to TRBJ2-2, with 8 bases matching TRBD1. J gave up 1 base and V 6 bases, and 1 base lay outside the gene matches. This CDR3 region has 13 residues. Germline loops: CDR1 SQVTM, CDR2 ANQGSEA. CDR3 nucleotide sequence: TGCAGCGTGGACAGGGAGAACACCGGGGAGCTGTTTTTT. Translation gives CSVDRENTGELFF.